A single TCR beta chain is shown here with its context. This table comes from immunoSEQ multiplex PCR, and its TCRdb copy is limited to in-frame clones, with some not included. The sample has about 120,000 clones, about 93% seen once; the top ten hold 1.7%. The CDR3 sequence is 16 residues long. Trimming took 5 bases from V and 4 from J, leaving 18 bases between them. Per the germline V gene, CDR1 is SGHVS and CDR2 is FQNEAQ. This record belongs to a study of control samples from healthy donors and cancer patients. The chain joins TRBV7-8 to TRBJ1-5; tentatively, D is TRBD1 (6 bases). The sequence came from a man aged 45 to 65 with head and neck cancer. Sequencing was performed on PBMCs. CDR3: CASSRSRGFGNQPQHF. CDR3 in DNA: TGTGCCAGCAGCCGGTCCAGGGGATTCGGGAATCAGCCCCAGCATTTT.